The clone carrying this T cell receptor (beta chain) has a count of ten or more. The target antigen is unknown. This sample stems from a study of neurological immune-mediated disorders. Findings and caveats of the study: The level of TCR clonal expansion was highest in patients with HTLV-1-associated myelopathy and lowest in multiple sclerosis, where it fell below the level seen in healthy controls.

Time point described: longitudinal time-point 2. Unsorted libraries used 2 million PBMCs kept at -80 degrees C. The authors made cDNA by 5'RACE with 10-nucleotide random UMIs. Via MiXCR, TCRdb re-called the 5' RACE reads, giving one row per CDR3 protein. The sample has 60,000 to 75,000 distinct CDR3 sequences, roughly 9.7% seen once; the top ten hold approximately 12%. There are 13 residues in the CDR3. J gave up 8 bases and V 6 bases, and 4 bases lay outside the gene matches. CDR1 and CDR2 from the germline V gene are SNHLY and FYNNEI. The rearrangement uses TRBV2 and TRBJ2-1, with TRBD2 matching 10 bases. The receptor comes from a man aged 25-45 years in good health. The sample taken for sequencing was PBMCs. In DNA, the CDR3 is TGTGCCAGCAGGGCTAGCGGGAGCCATGAGCAGTTCTTC. As protein: CASRASGSHEQFF.